The 10 T cell receptor beta chains in this list originate from one sample, sequenced in a study of cytomegalovirus exposure and HLA in healthy donors. The PCR used 60 Vbeta and 13 Jbeta primers. The protocol was immunoSEQ multiplex PCR, while the TCRdb copy is restricted to in-frame clones and leaves out a portion. The table has about 130,000 clones, roughly 80% seen once; the top ten hold 1.2%. The specimen sequenced was PBMCs. These receptors were taken from a boy aged 5-17 years in good health and CMV-seronegative.

The chain carries TRBV11-2 and TRBJ1-1, with D unresolved. The CDR3 has 16 amino acids. Germline CDR1 and CDR2: SGHAT and FQNNGV. Trimming cost V 2 bases and J 1 base, with 14 bases left between them. The CDR3 reads CASSLWAAPSNTEAFF. CDR3 bases: TGTGCCAGCAGCTTATGGGCCGCCCCCTCGAACACTGAAGCTTTCTTT. Combining the CDR3 with reference TRBV11-2 and TRBJ1-1 gives the whole variable domain EAGVAQSPRYKIIEKRQSVAFWCNPISGHATLYWYQQILGQGPKLLIQFQNNGVVDDSQLPKDRFSAERLKGVDSTLKIQPAKLEDSAVYLCASSLWAAPSNTEAFFGQGTRLTVV.

V usage is TRBV29-1 and J usage is TRBJ1-1, with TRBD1 matching 8 bases. Trimming at V came to 3 bases and at J to 6 bases, leaving 6 bases not matched to a gene. The CDR3 spans 13 residues. Germline-derived CDR1 and CDR2 are SQVTM and ANQGSEA. The CDR3 loop reads CSVEGQGASEAFF. The CDR3 region has the DNA TGCAGCGTTGAGGGGCAGGGGGCATCTGAAGCTTTCTTT.

The gene calls are TRBV5-6 and TRBJ2-7; 8 bases align to TRBD2. CDR1 and CDR2 from the germline V gene are SGHDT and YYEEEE. The junction had 9 bases not matched to a gene; V was cut back by 3 bases and J by 7 bases. This CDR3 is 14 amino acids long. The CDR3 region is CASSSGLEREEQYF. The CDR3 DNA sequence: TGTGCCAGCAGCTCGGGACTAGAGCGTGAGGAGCAGTACTTC.

This clone was counted between two and nine times. CDR3 sequence: CARSMSTCFYEQYF. The CDR3 DNA follows: TGTGCCAGAAGCATGAGCACTTGTTTCTACGAGCAGTACTTC. The J gene is TRBJ2-7, the V gene TRBV5-3; D gene uncertain. TRBV5-3 is labeled an ORF, and its function is uncertain. This CDR3 comprises 14 residues. V lost 4 bases and J 3 bases, leaving 14 bases between the germline ends.

The chain employs TRBV19 and TRBJ2-5; D may be TRBD2 (6 bases). This CDR3 comprises 14 residues. Germline CDR1 is LNHDA and CDR2 is SQIVND (reference sequence). V shed 6 bases and J shed 3 bases, with 14 bases lying between them. CDR3 sequence reads: CASSPPGLKETQYF. CDR3 DNA sequence: TGTGCCAGTAGCCCACCGGGACTTAAAGAGACCCAGTACTTC.

A single count supports this clone. The rearrangement joins TRBV11-3 to TRBJ2-5; TRBD1 matches 9 bases. With 5 bases clipped from V and 2 bases from J, the junction kept 3 bases outside the gene matches. The CDR3 consists of 14 residues. Germline assignment: CDR1 SGHNT and CDR2 YENEEA. The CDR3 nucleotides read TGTGCCAGCAGCCTCGGGACAGGGCAAGAGACCCAGTACTTC. Its protein product is CASSLGTGQETQYF.

The chain joins TRBV29-1 to TRBJ2-5; 8 bases are a match to TRBD1. Germline V lookup: CDR1 SQVTM, CDR2 ANQGSEA. The trim removed 6 bases at V and 6 bases at J, leaving 9 bases unmatched. This CDR3 contains 13 residues. The CDR3: CSVPSGGWKTQYF. The CDR3 DNA follows: TGCAGCGTGCCTTCAGGGGGCTGGAAGACCCAGTACTTC.

The chain is built from TRBV5-1 and TRBJ2-3, with 7 bases fitting TRBD2. The CDR3 spans 14 residues. V trimming: 7 bases; J trimming: 6 bases; junction bases outside the gene matches: 11. Germline V gene data show CDR1 as SGHRS and CDR2 as YFSETQ. The CDR3 protein is CASSREAPLDTQYF. Here the CDR3 DNA reads TGCGCCAGCTCTCGGGAGGCCCCGTTGGATACGCAGTATTTT.

The V gene is TRBV7-9, the J gene TRBJ2-3, with 7 bases identical to TRBD2. The V segment lost 7 bases and the J segment 2 bases; nucleotides outside the gene matches: 15. The length of the CDR3 is 17 residues. The germline V gene encodes CDR1 SEHNR and CDR2 FQNEAQ (reference sequence). CDR3 bases: TGTGCCAGCACTCAGACCCCAGGCGGGAGAGTCACAGATACGCAGTATTTT. Translated, it gives CASTQTPGGRVTDTQYF.

The chain joins TRBV15 to TRBJ2-3, with 7 bases lining up with TRBD2. Trimming took 3 bases from V and 4 from J; bases not matched to a gene: 4. Germline-derived CDR1 and CDR2 are LNHNV and YYDKDF (reference sequence). The CDR3 has 14 residues. The CDR3 region is CATSRGGESDTQYF. The CDR3 DNA sequence: TGTGCCACCAGCAGGGGGGGGGAATCAGATACGCAGTATTTT.